Listed below are T cell receptor beta chains from one sample, sequenced in a study of vaccination and CD4 T cells after COVID-19. TCRdb processed the PCR reads anew with MiXCR; each CDR3 protein has one entry. Among about 9,000 distinct CDR3 sequences listed, approximately 20% were seen once. No antigen has been assigned to these receptors. This specimen consisted of CD4+ T cells from blood, cultured in vitro, obtained after SARS-CoV-2 vaccination. The source of these receptors is a human donor who had recovered from COVID-19. Both conserved end residues are part of each CDR3. D genes are given only for firm matches. Part of the rows lack a size; the others show once, few, many or a class for expanded clones.

clone_size d_call j_call v_call cdr3_aa cdr3_nt
few . TRBJ2-1 TRBV7-8 CASSPNDGGNEQFF TGTGCCAGCAGCCCAAACGATGGGGGCAATGAGCAGTTCTTC
medium-sized . TRBJ2-1 TRBV5-8 CASSVGESSYNEQFF TGTGCCAGCAGCGTAGGGGAGAGCTCCTACAATGAGCAGTTCTTC
many . TRBJ2-3 TRBV7-6 CASSPILRDLGTDTQYF TGTGCCAGCAGCCCAATTCTAAGGGATTTGGGCACAGATACGCAGTATTTT
few TRBD2 TRBJ2-1 TRBV10-2 CAISPRGSGADYNEQFF TGTGCCATCAGCCCTCGGGGTAGCGGGGCCGACTACAATGAGCAGTTCTTC
many . TRBJ2-7 TRBV28 CASSPRGGFTYEQYF TGTGCCAGCAGTCCTCGTGGGGGGTTCACCTACGAGCAGTACTTC
. . TRBJ2-1 TRBV12-3/TRBV12-4 CASSFLPGSGNEQFF TGTGCCAGCAGTTTTTTGCCAGGGTCGGGCAATGAGCAGTTCTTC
many . TRBJ2-3 TRBV28 CASSDPSTDTQYF TGTGCCAGCTCCGACCCTAGCACAGATACGCAGTATTTT
medium-sized . TRBJ2-3 TRBV20-1 CSALGESTQYF TGCAGTGCCCTAGGAGAGAGTACGCAGTATTTT
medium-sized TRBD1 TRBJ1-2 TRBV7-2 CASSLGGTGGAYGYTF TGTGCCAGCAGCTTAGGGGGGACAGGGGGCGCTTATGGCTACACCTTC
. . TRBJ1-1 TRBV28 CASSSVDYFGNTEAFF TGTGCCAGCAGTTCGGTGGACTACTTCGGGAACACTGAAGCTTTCTTT
many TRBD1 TRBJ2-5 TRBV27 CASSARQGLETQYF TGTGCCAGCAGTGCCCGACAGGGTTTGGAGACCCAGTACTTC
medium-sized . TRBJ1-6 TRBV20-1 CSANPGQGYNSPLHF TGCAGTGCTAATCCCGGGCAAGGCTATAATTCACCCCTCCACTTT
. TRBD1 TRBJ2-7 TRBV6-1 CASSTGQGAGEQYF TGTGCCAGCAGTACCGGACAGGGGGCGGGCGAGCAGTACTTC
. . TRBJ2-2 TRBV5-1 CASSPDLNTGELFF TGCGCCAGCAGCCCCGACCTGAACACCGGGGAGCTGTTTTTT
. . TRBJ1-1 TRBV6-1 CASSGPPKNTEAFF TGTGCCAGCAGCGGACCTCCTAAGAACACTGAAGCTTTCTTT
few . TRBJ2-1 TRBV12-1 CASSFGRCWTSGGAGIYNEQFF TGTGCCAGCAGCTTTGGGAGGTGTTGGACTAGCGGGGGGGCCGGGATCTACAATGAGCAGTTCTTC
few . TRBJ1-1 TRBV10-2 CASSAHRDKNTEAFF TGCGCCAGCAGTGCACACCGGGACAAGAACACTGAAGCTTTCTTT
medium-sized . TRBJ1-6 TRBV15 CATSRDPGPDSPLHF TGTGCCACCAGCAGAGATCCGGGTCCAGATTCACCCCTCCACTTT
medium-sized TRBD1 TRBJ1-1 TRBV20-1 CSALQGAPEAFF TGCAGTGCTCTACAGGGGGCGCCTGAAGCTTTCTTT
. . TRBJ2-5 TRBV5-1 CASSNWETQYF TGCGCCAGCAGCAACTGGGAGACCCAGTACTTC
medium-sized TRBD2 TRBJ2-5 TRBV20-1 CSAPALAGGRETQYF TGCAGTGCTCCCGCGCTAGCGGGGGGGCGAGAGACCCAGTACTTC
medium-sized . TRBJ1-6 TRBV20-1 CSARRANSPLHF TGCAGTGCTCGCAGGGCTAATTCACCCCTCCACTTT
few . TRBJ1-1 TRBV20-1 CSAATGTTNENTEAFF TGCAGTGCTGCCACCGGGACCACTAATGAGAACACTGAAGCTTTCTTT
. . TRBJ2-1 TRBV24-1 CATSAPSGSFRDEQFF TGTGCCACCAGTGCTCCCTCCGGGTCGTTTAGGGATGAGCAGTTCTTC
. TRBD1 TRBJ1-1 TRBV27 CASSAPGTGVSKTEAFF TGTGCCAGCAGTGCCCCTGGGACAGGGGTTTCAAAGACTGAAGCTTTCTTT
few TRBD1 TRBJ1-2 TRBV5-6 CASSRFGDRDYGYTF TGTGCCAGCAGCCGCTTCGGGGACAGGGACTATGGCTACACCTTC
medium-sized TRBD1 TRBJ1-5 TRBV7-2 CASRTGTGDQPQHF TGTGCCAGCAGGACCGGGACAGGGGACCAGCCCCAGCATTTT
. . TRBJ1-1 TRBV29-1 CSVVTYTEAFF TGCAGCGTTGTGACATACACTGAAGCTTTCTTT
. . TRBJ2-1 TRBV11-2 CASSLELANNEQFF TGTGCCAGCAGCTTAGAGCTAGCGAACAATGAGCAGTTCTTC
. . TRBJ2-1 TRBV4-2 CASSQGLNEQFF TGTGCCAGCAGCCAAGGCTTGAATGAGCAGTTCTTC
. . TRBJ1-5 TRBV11-2 CASSLGRANQPQHF TGTGCCAGCAGCTTAGGCCGGGCTAATCAGCCCCAGCATTTT
few . TRBJ1-1 TRBV4-1 CASSHGHYFTEAFF TGCGCCAGCAGCCACGGACACTACTTCACTGAAGCTTTCTTT
few TRBD1 TRBJ1-6 TRBV11-3 CASSPRQGVYNSPLHF TGTGCCAGCAGCCCCCGACAGGGGGTTTATAATTCACCCCTCCACTTT
medium-sized . TRBJ1-2 TRBV7-9 CASSLFTDRTHYGYTF TGTGCCAGCAGCTTATTCACAGACAGGACCCATTATGGCTACACCTTC
few TRBD1 TRBJ2-7 TRBV27 CASRRNSGQGSSYEQYF TGTGCCAGCAGACGGAATAGCGGACAGGGGAGCTCCTACGAGCAGTACTTC
. . TRBJ2-7 TRBV10-2 CASRGTGPGYEQYF TGCGCCAGCCGGGGCACCGGCCCGGGCTACGAGCAGTACTTC
once . TRBJ1-1 TRBV10-1 CASSVGQEVGAFF TGCGCCAGCAGTGTGGGGCAGGAGGTTGGAGCTTTCTTT